The entry below describes one TCR beta chain. The sample comes from a study of blood T cell repertoires in COVID-19. The CDR3 loop spans 13 amino acids. The ends were cut back, 2 bases at V and 4 bases at J, with 6 bases in the middle. Looked up from germline, CDR1 is SGHRS and CDR2 is YFSETQ. Only in-frame clones appear in the TCRdb table, and some are missing; sequencing was by immunoSEQ multiplex PCR. The sample includes 52,000 or so clones, 80% to 95% of them seen just once. This receptor was identified in a human donor in a cohort sampled during active COVID-19. Sequencing was performed on peripheral blood. V gene TRBV5-1 combines with J gene TRBJ2-2; no definite D call. The CDR3 DNA reads as TGCGCCAGCAGCTTTAGCCTCACCGGGGAGCTGTTTTTT. This translates into CASSFSLTGELFF.